This T cell receptor (beta chain) comes out of a study of blood T cells in healthy people across ages. Study-level information: About one barcoded beta molecule per two T cells was captured by template switching.

This clonotype was counted a few times. Its antigen is not identified. Compared with germline, one end of the junction differs, possibly owing to a read error. Study-level findings and limits: Possibly, changes in expanded clonotypes were confounded because donor CMV status was unknown. Greater diversity and more naive CD4+ cells were seen in long-lived donors than in aged donors.

A second PCR, run for about 7 to 11 cycles, used a sample-barcoded 5' primer plus a J-beta primer mix. TCRdb fed the 5' RACE reads into MiXCR, producing one record per CDR3 protein. The sample has 1.5 million to 1.9 million distinct CDR3 sequences; approximately 39% are singletons. The people who gave samples were healthy Caucasians from Russia, aged roughly 6 to 100. Sequencing used blood. The receptor was isolated from a woman in her late teens or twenties in good health.

For the CDR3, the DNA is TGCGCCAGCAGTCAAGGGGTGTTCAGCGACACTGAAGCTTTCTTT. Protein product: CASSQGVFSDTEAFF. The chain employs TRBV4-3 and TRBJ1-1; D is perhaps TRBD1 (5 bases). Germline V gene data show CDR1 as LGHNA and CDR2 as YSLEER. This CDR3 spans 15 amino acids.